This TCR beta chain stems from a study of blood T cells in healthy people across ages. Overall study findings and caveats: Per million T cells, the diversity of TCR beta decreased roughly linearly as age advanced. Diversity figures based on one million T cells were deemed too low.

This clonotype has more than one count but fewer than ten. Its antigen is not identified. Isolated PBMCs totaled at least 6 million in each sample. Looked up from germline, CDR1 is LGHNA and CDR2 is YSLEER. Trimming shortened V by 4 bases and J by 4 bases, and 16 bases separated the two germline ends. This CDR3 has 15 residues. The use of a sample-barcoded 5' primer and a J-beta primer mix characterized a second PCR of about 6 to 11 cycles. TCRdb re-derived calls from the 5' RACE reads in MiXCR, one entry per CDR3 protein. The repertoire holds more than 650,000 distinct CDR3 sequences, with about a fifth as singletons.

The J gene is TRBJ1-2, the V gene TRBV4-3; D remains unclear. The receptor's source is a man in his 70s in good health. Input material: blood. The DNA for the CDR3 is TGCGCCAGCAGCCTAGGATTTGGCAGAAGCTATGGCTACACCTTC. Protein product: CASSLGFGRSYGYTF.